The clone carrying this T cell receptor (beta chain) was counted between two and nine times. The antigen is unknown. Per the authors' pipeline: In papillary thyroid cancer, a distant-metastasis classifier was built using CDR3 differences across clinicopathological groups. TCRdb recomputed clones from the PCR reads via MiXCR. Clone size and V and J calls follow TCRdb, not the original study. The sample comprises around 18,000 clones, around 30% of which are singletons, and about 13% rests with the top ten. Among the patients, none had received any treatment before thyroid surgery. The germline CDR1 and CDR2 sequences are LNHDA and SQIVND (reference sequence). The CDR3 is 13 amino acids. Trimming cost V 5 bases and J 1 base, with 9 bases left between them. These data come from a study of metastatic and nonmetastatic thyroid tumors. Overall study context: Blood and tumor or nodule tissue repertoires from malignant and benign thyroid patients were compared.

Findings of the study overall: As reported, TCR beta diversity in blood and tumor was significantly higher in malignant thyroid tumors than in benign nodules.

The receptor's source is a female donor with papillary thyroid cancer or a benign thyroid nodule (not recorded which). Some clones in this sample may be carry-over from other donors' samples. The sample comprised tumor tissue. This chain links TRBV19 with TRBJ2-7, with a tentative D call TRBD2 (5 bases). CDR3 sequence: CASSSGLSYEQYF. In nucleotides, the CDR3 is TGTGCCAGTAGTTCTGGACTTTCCTACGAGCAGTACTTC.